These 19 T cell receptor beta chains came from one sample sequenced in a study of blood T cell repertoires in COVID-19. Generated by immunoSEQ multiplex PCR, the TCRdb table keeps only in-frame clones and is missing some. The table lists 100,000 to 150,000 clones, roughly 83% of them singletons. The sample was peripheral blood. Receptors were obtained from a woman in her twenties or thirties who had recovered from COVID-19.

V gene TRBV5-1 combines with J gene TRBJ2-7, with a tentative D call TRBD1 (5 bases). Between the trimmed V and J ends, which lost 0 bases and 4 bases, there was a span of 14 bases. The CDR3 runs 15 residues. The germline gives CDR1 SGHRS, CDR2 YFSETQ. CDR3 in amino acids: CASSLAADIQYEQYF. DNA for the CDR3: TGCGCCAGCAGCTTGGCCGCGGACATACAATACGAGCAGTACTTC.

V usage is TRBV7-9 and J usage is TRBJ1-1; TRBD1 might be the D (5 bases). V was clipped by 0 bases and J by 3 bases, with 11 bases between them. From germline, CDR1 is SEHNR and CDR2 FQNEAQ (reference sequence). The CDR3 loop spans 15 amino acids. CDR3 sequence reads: CASSLAGSGYTEAFF. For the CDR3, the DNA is TGTGCCAGCAGCTTAGCGGGGTCAGGGTACACTGAAGCTTTCTTT.

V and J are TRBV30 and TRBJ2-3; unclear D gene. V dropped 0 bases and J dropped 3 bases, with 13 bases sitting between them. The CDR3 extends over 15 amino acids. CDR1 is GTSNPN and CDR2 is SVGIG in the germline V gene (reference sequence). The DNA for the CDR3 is TGTGCCTGGAGTGTTTGGCGGCCAGCTACAGATACGCAGTATTTT. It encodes CAWSVWRPATDTQYF. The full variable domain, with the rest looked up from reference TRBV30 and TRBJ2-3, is SQTIHQWPATLVQPVGSPLSLECTVEGTSNPNLYWYRQAAGRGLQLLFYSVGIGQISSEVPQNLSASRPQDRQFILSSKKLLLSDSGFYLCAWSVWRPATDTQYFGPGTRLTVL.

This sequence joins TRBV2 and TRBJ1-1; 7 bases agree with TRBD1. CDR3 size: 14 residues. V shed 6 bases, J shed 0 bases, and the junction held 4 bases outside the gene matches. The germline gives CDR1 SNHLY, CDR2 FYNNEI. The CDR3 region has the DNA TGTGCCAGCAGGGAGGGACAGCTGAACACTGAAGCTTTCTTT. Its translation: CASREGQLNTEAFF.

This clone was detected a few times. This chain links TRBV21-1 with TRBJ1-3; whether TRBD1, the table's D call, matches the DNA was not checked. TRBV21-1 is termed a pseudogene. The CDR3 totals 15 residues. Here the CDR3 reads CATQGKGQRGNTIYF. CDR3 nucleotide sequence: TGTGCCACCCAGGGTAAGGGTCAGAGGGGAAACACCATATATTTT.

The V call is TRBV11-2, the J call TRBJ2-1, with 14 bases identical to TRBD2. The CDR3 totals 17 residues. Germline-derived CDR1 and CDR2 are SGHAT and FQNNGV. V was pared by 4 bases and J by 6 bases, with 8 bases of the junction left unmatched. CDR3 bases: TGTGCCAGCAGCTCTAGACTAGCGGGAGGGGGGAGCAATGAGCAGTTCTTC. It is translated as CASSSRLAGGGSNEQFF.

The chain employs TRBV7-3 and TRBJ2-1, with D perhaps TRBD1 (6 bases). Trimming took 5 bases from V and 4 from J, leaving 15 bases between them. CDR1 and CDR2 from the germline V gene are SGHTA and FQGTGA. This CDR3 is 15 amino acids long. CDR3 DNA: TGTGCCAGCAGCCTGGGGGCAGTACAATACAATGAGCAGTTCTTC. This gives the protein CASSLGAVQYNEQFF.

The CDR3 bases are TGTGCCACCAGCAGACCCCGGAGGGACAGTCTTTTGGGTAATGAAAAACTGTTTTTT. It is translated as CATSRPRRDSLLGNEKLFF. This chain links TRBV15 with TRBJ1-4; 7 bases fit TRBD1. Germline trimming cut 2 bases from V and 4 bases from J; bases unmatched to any gene: 16. The CDR3 is 19 residues long. Per germline, CDR1 LNHNV and CDR2 YYDKDF (reference sequence).

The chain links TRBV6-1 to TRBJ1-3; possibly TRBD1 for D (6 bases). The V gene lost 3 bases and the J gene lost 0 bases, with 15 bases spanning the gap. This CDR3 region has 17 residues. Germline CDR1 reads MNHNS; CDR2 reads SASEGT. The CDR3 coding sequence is TGTGCCAGCAGTGAGAAAGGGGGACTAAGCTCTGGAAACACCATATATTTT. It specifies CASSEKGGLSSGNTIYF.

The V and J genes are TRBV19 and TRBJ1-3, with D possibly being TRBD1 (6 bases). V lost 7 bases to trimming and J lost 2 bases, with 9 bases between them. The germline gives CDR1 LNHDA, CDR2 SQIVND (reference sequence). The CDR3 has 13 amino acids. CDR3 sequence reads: CASTGAAGNTIYF. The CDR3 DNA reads TGTGCCAGTACAGGGGCCGCTGGAAACACCATATATTTT.

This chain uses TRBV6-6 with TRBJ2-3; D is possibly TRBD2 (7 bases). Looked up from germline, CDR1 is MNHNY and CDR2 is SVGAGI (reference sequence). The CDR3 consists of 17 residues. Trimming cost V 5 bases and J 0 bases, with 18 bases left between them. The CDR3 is CASSPKGGGTSTDTQYF. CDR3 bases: TGTGCCAGCAGTCCAAAAGGGGGGGGCACTAGCACAGATACGCAGTATTTT.

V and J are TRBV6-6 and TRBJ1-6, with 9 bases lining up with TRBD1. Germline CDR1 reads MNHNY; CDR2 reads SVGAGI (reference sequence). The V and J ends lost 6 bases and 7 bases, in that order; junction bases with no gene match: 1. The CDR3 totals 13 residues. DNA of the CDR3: TGTGCCAGCAGCACAGGGGGCAATTCACCCCTCCACTTT. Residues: CASSTGGNSPLHF.

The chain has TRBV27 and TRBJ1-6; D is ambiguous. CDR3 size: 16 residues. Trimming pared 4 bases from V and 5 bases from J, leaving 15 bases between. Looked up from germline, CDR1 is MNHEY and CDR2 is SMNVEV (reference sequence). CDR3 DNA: TGTGCCAGCAGTTCCCCCGGCAGGCCTAATAATTCACCCCTCCACTTT. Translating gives CASSSPGRPNNSPLHF.

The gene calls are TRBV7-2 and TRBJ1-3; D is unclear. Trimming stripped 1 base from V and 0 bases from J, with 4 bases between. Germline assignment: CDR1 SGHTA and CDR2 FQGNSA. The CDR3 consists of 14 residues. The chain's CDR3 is CASSLDGSGNTIYF. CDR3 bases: TGTGCCAGCAGCTTAGACGGCTCTGGAAACACCATATATTTT.

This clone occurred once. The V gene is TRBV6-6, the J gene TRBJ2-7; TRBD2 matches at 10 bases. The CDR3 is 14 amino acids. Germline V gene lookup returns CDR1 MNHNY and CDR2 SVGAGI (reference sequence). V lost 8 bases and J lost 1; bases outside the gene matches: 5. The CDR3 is CASLGLAASYEQYF. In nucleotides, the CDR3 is TGTGCCAGCCTCGGACTAGCGGCGTCCTACGAGCAGTACTTC.

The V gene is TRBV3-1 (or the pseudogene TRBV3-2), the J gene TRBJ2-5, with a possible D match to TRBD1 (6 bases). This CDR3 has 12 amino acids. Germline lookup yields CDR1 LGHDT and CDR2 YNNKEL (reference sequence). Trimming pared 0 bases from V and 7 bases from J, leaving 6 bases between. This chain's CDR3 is CASSQEQGTQYF. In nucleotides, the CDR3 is TGTGCCAGCAGCCAAGAACAGGGGACCCAGTACTTC.

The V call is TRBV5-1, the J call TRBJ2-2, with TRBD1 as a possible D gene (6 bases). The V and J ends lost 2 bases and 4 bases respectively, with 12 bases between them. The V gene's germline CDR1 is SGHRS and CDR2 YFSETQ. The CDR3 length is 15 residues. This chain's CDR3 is CASSFTGSGTGELFF. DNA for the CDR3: TGCGCCAGCAGCTTTACAGGGTCGGGCACCGGGGAGCTGTTTTTT.

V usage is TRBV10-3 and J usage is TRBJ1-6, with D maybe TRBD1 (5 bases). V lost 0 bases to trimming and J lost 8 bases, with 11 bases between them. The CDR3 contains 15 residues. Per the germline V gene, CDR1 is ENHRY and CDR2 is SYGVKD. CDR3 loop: CAISESRDSYSPLHF. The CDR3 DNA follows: TGTGCCATCAGTGAGTCTAGGGACTCCTATTCACCCCTCCACTTT.

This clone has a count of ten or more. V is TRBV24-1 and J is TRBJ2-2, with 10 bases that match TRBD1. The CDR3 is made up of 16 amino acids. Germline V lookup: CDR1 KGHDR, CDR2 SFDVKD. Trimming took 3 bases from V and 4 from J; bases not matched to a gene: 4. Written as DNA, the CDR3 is TGTGCCACCAGTGATCCCGGGACAGGGGCCACCGGGGAGCTGTTTTTT. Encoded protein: CATSDPGTGATGELFF.